Here is one T cell receptor beta chain with its context. The germline CDR1 and CDR2 sequences are SNHLY and FYNNEI. The CDR3 covers 15 residues. Trimming removed 5 bases from V and 9 bases from J; junction bases left unmatched: 10. Only in-frame clones appear in the TCRdb table, and some are missing; sequencing was by immunoSEQ multiplex PCR. In the table there are a few hundred thousand clones, roughly nine tenths of which are singletons. These data belong to a study of blood T cell repertoires in COVID-19. This clonotype was obtained from a man in his fifties or sixties with acute or convalescent COVID-19. The sequenced sample was peripheral blood. The rearrangement links TRBV2 to TRBJ2-1; 10 bases fit TRBD2. CDR3 DNA sequence: TGTGCCAGCAGTCGGAGCGGGGGGGCCTACGGTGAGCAGTTCTTC. Encoded protein: CASSRSGGAYGEQFF.